This record concerns one T cell receptor (beta chain) sequence. The target antigen is unknown. The data are from a study of cytomegalovirus exposure and HLA in healthy donors. Findings and limits, study-wide: TCR beta V- and J-gene trimming, according to a later analysis, was linked to a missense DCLRE1C variant.

The PCR had 60 Vbeta and 13 Jbeta primers. In the authors' methods: Approximately 11 million of 70 million to 80 million unique TCR beta chains were shared, per a later count. Some clones are missing from TCRdb's copy, which holds only in-frame ones; the method was immunoSEQ multiplex PCR. D and trimming come from the DNA, and the V and J calls and clone size come from that table. The sample holds roughly 110,000 clones, approximately 69% seen once. Germline values: CDR1 MNHNS, CDR2 SASEGT. V was pared by 10 bases and J by 1 base, with 10 bases between. The CDR3 sequence is 12 residues long. This clonotype was obtained from a woman between 40 and 55 years old in good health and CMV-seropositive. The sequenced sample consisted of PBMCs. The genes are TRBV6-1 and TRBJ1-2; D may be TRBD1 (6 bases). The CDR3: CATQGINYGYTF. CDR3 nucleotides: TGTGCCACCCAGGGGATTAACTATGGCTACACCTTC.